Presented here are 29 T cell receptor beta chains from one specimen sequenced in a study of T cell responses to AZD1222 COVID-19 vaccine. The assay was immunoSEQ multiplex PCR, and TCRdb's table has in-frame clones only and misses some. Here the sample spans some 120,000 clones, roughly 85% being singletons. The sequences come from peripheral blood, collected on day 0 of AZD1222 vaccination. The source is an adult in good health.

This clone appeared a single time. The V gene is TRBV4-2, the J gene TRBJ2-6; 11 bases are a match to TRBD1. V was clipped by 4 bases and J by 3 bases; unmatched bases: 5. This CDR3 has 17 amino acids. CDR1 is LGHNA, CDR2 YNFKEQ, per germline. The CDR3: CASSPGQGVVGANVLTF. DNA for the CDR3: TGTGCCAGCAGCCCGGGACAGGGGGTAGTTGGGGCCAACGTCCTGACTTTC.

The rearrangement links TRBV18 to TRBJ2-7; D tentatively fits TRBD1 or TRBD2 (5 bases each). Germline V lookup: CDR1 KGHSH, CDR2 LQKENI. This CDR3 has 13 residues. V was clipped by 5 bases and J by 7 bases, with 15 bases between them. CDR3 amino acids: CASSGDRHREQYF. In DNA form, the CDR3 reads TGTGCCAGCTCAGGGGACCGACATCGGGAGCAGTACTTC.

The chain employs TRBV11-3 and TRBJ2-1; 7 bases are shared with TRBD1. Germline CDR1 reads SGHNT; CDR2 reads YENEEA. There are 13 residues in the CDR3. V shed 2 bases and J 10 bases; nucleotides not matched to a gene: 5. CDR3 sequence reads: CASSLFRGREQFF. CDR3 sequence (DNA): TGTGCCAGCAGCTTATTTAGGGGGCGAGAGCAGTTCTTC.

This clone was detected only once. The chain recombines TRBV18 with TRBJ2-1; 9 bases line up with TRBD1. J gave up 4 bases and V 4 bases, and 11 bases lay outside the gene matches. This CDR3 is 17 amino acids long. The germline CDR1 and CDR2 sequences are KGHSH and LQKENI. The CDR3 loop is CASSRAGDRVLYNEQFF. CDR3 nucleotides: TGTGCCAGCTCACGAGCCGGGGACAGGGTGCTGTACAATGAGCAGTTCTTC.

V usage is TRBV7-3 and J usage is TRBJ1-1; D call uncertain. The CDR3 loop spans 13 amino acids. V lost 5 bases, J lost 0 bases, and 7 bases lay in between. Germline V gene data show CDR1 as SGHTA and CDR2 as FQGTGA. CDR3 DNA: TGTGCCAGCAGCCCGCAGATGAACACTGAAGCTTTCTTT. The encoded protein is CASSPQMNTEAFF.

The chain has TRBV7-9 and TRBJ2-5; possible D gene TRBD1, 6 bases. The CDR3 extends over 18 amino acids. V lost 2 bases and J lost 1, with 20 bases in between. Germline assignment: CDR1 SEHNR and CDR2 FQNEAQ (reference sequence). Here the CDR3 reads CASSLHLYREWGQETQYF. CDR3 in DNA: TGTGCCAGCAGCTTACATCTCTACAGGGAGTGGGGCCAAGAGACCCAGTACTTC.

CDR3 in DNA: TGTGCCAGTAGTATGGGAGGGGCCCCCACCTACGAGCAGTACTTC. As protein: CASSMGGAPTYEQYF. V and J are TRBV19 and TRBJ2-7, with TRBD2 identical over 7 bases. Germline values: CDR1 LNHDA, CDR2 SQIVND (reference sequence). Germline trimming cut 3 bases from V and 2 bases from J; bases unmatched to any gene: 7. CDR3 length: 15 amino acids.

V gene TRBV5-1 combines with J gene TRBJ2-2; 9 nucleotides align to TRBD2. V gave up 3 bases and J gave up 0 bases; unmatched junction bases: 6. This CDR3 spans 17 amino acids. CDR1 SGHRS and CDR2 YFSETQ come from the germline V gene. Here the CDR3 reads CASSSRTSATNTGELFF. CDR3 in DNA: TGCGCCAGCAGCTCGAGGACTAGCGCTACGAACACCGGGGAGCTGTTTTTT.

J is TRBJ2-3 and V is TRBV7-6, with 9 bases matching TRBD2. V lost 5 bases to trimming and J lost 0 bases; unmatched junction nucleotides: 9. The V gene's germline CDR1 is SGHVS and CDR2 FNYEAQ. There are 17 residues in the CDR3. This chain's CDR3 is CASSAPPSGTSTDTQYF. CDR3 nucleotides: TGTGCCAGCAGCGCCCCACCTAGCGGGACTAGCACAGATACGCAGTATTTT.

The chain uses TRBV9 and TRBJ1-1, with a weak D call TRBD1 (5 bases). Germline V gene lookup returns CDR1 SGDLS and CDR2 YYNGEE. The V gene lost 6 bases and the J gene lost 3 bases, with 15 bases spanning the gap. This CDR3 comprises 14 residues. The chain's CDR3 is CASTLGDSDTEAFF. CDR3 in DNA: TGTGCCAGCACCCTCGGAGACAGTGACACTGAAGCTTTCTTT.

This CDR3 is CASNSGTGGKGPQHF. Here the CDR3 DNA reads TGTGCCAGCAACAGCGGGACAGGGGGAAAGGGGCCCCAGCATTTT. The J gene is TRBJ1-5, the V gene TRBV27; TRBD1 matches at 11 bases. The CDR3 runs 15 residues. Germline trimming cut 7 bases from V and 9 bases from J; bases unmatched to any gene: 11. CDR1 is MNHEY and CDR2 is SMNVEV in the germline V gene (reference sequence).

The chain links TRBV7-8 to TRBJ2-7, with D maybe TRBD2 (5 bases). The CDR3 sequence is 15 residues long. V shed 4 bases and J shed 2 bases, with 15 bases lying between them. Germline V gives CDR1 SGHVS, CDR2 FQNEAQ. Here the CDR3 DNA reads TGTGCCAGCAGCTCCCGACGGGGAACACCCTACGAGCAGTACTTC. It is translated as CASSSRRGTPYEQYF. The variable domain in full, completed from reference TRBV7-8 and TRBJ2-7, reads GAGVSQSPRYKVAKRGQDVALRCDPISGHVSLFWYQQALGQGPEFLTYFQNEAQLDKSGLPSDRFFAERPEGSVSTLKIQRTQQEDSAVYLCASSSRRGTPYEQYFGPGTRLTVT.

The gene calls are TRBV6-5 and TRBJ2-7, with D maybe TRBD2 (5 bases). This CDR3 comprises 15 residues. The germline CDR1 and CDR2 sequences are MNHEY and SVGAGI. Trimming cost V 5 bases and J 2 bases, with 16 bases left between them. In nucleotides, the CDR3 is TGTGCCAGCAGTCCCTCCGTGGCGGGCACCTACGAGCAGTACTTC. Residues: CASSPSVAGTYEQYF.

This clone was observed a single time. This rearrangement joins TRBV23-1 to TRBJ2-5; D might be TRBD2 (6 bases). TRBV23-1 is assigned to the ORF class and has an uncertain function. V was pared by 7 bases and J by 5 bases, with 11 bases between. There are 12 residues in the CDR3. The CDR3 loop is CASTKGRETQYF. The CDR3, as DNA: TGCGCCAGCACTAAGGGGAGGGAGACCCAGTACTTC.

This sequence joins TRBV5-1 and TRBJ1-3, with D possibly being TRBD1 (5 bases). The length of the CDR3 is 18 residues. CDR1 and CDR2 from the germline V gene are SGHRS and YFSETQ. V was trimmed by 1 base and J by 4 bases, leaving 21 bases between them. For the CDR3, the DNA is TGCGCCAGCAGCTTGATTCTAGGGGTCGCGCTTGACGGAAACACCATATATTTT. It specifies CASSLILGVALDGNTIYF.

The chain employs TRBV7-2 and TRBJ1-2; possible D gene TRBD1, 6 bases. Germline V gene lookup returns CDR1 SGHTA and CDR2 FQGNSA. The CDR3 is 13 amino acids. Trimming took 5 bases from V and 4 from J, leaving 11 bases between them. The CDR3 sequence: CASSPQGLYGYTF. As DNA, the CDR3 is TGTGCCAGCAGCCCACAGGGACTCTATGGCTACACCTTC.

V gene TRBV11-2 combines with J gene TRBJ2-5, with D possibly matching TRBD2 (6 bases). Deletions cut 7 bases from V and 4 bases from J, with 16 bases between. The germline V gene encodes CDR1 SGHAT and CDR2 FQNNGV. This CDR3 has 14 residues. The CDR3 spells CASNVGGRLETQYF. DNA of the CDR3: TGTGCCAGCAACGTGGGAGGTCGTCTAGAGACCCAGTACTTC.

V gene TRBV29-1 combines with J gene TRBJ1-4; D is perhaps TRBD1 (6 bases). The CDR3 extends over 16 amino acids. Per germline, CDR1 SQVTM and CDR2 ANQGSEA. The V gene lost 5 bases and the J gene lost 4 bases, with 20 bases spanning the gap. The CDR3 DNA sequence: TGCAGCGTTCAGCAAGGGTGGGGGGCCAGTAATGAAAAACTGTTTTTT. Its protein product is CSVQQGWGASNEKLFF.

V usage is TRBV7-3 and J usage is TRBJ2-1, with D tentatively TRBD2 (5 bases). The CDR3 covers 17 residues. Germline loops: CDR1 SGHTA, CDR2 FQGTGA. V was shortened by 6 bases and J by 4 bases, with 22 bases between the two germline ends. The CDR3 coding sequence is TGTGCCAGCAGTCCTCAGGCCCCGGTGGGAGAATACAATGAGCAGTTCTTC. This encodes CASSPQAPVGEYNEQFF.

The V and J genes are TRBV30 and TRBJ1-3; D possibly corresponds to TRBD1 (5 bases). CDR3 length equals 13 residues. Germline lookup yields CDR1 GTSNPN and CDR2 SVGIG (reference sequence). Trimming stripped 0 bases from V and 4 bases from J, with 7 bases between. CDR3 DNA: TGTGCCTGGAGTGTGGGGGGGGGAAACACCATATATTTT. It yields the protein CAWSVGGGNTIYF.

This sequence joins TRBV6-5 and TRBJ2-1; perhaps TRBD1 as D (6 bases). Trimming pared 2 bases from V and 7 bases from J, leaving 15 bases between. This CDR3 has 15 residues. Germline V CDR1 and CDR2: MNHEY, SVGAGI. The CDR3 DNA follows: TGTGCCAGCAGTTACGACGGACCAGGGGCGAATGAGCAGTTCTTC. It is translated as CASSYDGPGANEQFF.

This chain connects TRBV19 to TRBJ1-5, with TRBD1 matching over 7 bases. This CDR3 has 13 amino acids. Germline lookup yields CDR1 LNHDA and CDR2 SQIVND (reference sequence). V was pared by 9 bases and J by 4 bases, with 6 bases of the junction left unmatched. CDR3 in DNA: TGTGCCAGCCAGCGACAGGGAAATCAGCCCCAGCATTTT. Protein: CASQRQGNQPQHF.

The CDR3: CASSSRLAAYTDTQYF. Written as DNA, the CDR3 is TGTGCCAGCAGCTCCAGACTAGCGGCTTACACAGATACGCAGTATTTT. This chain joins TRBV7-3 and TRBJ2-3; 9 positions agree with TRBD2. The CDR3 contains 16 residues. The junction had 7 bases not matched to a gene; V was cut back by 4 bases and J by 2 bases. Per the germline V gene, CDR1 is SGHTA and CDR2 is FQGTGA.

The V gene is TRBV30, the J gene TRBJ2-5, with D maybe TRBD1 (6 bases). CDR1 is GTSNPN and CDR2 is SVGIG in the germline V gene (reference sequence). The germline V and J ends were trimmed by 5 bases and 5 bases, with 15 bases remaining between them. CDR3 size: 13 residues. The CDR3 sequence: CAWEGGSSETQYF. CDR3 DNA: TGTGCCTGGGAAGGGGGATCCTCTGAGACCCAGTACTTC.

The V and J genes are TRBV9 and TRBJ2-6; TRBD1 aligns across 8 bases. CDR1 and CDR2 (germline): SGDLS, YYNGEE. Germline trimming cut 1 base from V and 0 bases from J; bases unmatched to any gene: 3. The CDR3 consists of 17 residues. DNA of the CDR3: TGTGCCAGCAGCGTACAGGGGGCCAACTCTGGGGCCAACGTCCTGACTTTC. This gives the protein CASSVQGANSGANVLTF.

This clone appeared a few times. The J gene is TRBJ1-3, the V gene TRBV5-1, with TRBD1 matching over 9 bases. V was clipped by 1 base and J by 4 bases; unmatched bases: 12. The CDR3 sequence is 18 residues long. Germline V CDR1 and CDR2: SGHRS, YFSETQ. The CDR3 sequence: CASSLSPPGQGGGNTIYF. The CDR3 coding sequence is TGCGCCAGCAGCTTGAGCCCACCGGGACAGGGAGGCGGAAACACCATATATTTT.

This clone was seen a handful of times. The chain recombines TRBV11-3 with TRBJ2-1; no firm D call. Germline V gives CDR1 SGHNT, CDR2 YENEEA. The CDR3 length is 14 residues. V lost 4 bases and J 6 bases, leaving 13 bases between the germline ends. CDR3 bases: TGTGCCAGCAGCTCCGAATTAGATTTCAATGAGCAGTTCTTC. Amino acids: CASSSELDFNEQFF.

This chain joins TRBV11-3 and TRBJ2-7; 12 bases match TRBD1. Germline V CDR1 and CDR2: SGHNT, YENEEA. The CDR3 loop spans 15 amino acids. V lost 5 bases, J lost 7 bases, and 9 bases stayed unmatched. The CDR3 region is CASSRSGQGAREQYF. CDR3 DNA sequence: TGTGCCAGCAGCCGGTCGGGACAGGGGGCGCGTGAGCAGTACTTC.

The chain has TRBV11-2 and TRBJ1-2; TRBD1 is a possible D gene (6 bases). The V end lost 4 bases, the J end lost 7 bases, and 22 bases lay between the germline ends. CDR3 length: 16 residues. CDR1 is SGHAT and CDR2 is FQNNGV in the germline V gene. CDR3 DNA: TGTGCCAGCAGCTCTCGGGGGGGGACACCCCTTGGTGGCTACACCTTC. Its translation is CASSSRGGTPLGGYTF.